The present T cell receptor beta chain was sequenced within a study of regulatory T cells in long-lasting Graves disease (dated by TCRdb to the early 2020s). Regarding the study in general: Newly diagnosed Graves' disease patients had taken antithyroid drugs for less than 3 months. The study was conducted in China and was registered as a clinical trial. A total of about 33 samples were covered by TCR sequencing, comprising around 13 persistent and some 20 newly diagnosed Graves' disease patients. Persistent Graves' disease patients were compared with newly diagnosed Graves' disease patients by peripheral blood TCR sequencing and RNA sequencing. Overall study results and their limits: Peripheral blood alone was examined, since thyroid tissue, which constituted the primary lesion, could not be accessed. TRBV28, TRBJ1-2 and TRBJ2-5 were preferentially used in persistent disease, while TRBV20-1 and TRBJ2-1 were favored in newly diagnosed disease. The authors noted that the small sample size was a limitation that may lower accuracy. Lower TCR Shannon entropy and fewer highly expanded clones were observed in persistent Graves' disease patients than in newly diagnosed patients, which suggested clonal expansion. Persistent patients shared more public clonotypes among themselves (2,741) than newly diagnosed patients did (approximately 970). Sequencing and analysis were restricted to the TCR beta chain.

V is cut by 6 bases and J by 0 bases, and the space between the germline ends is 5 bases. The CDR3 runs 12 residues from the cysteine to the phenylalanine. The CDR3 DNA has 36 bases and is translated from base 1. In the germline V gene, CDR1 corresponds to KGHSH and CDR2 to LQKENI. Libraries were prepared through multiplex PCR. TCRdb records Illumina HiSeq 4000 as the sequencer. TCR beta libraries were built with iRepertoire HTBI primers and Arm-PCR amplification of CDR3 regions. Before sequencing, the PCR products went through gel purification. The original methods were these. Gene usage analysis of CDR3 amino acid clonotypes relied on the approximately 68 TRBV and around 14 TRBJ segments identified across samples. COPE and FqMerger were used to merge the filtered high-quality paired reads into contigs. BLAST was used to align contigs to the IMGT TRBV, TRBD and TRBJ reference genes, and CDR3 was defined following IMGT. Clonotypes above 0.1% frequency were classified as highly expanded clones. Repertoire diversity was measured by Shannon entropy, and V-J evenness by the Gini coefficient. Clonotypes shared by more than one individual were considered public. Using fastp trimming at Q25 and MiXCR clonotype assembly, TCRdb reanalyzed the public sequencing data and kept in-frame beta chains. All rows with the same CDR3 protein become a single entry with the most common DNA and genes. These V and J calls originate from TCRdb's pipeline instead of the authors' own analysis. Across this sample there are around 500,000 distinct CDR3 sequences, with roughly 15% seen only once. The ten biggest clones cover around 25% of the sample.

This clonotype was seen ten or more times. Its antigen remains unidentified. No per-base quality is available; no much larger clone lies one base away. Explained via the paper, the time point label denotes: newly diagnosed GD, antithyroid drugs for less than 3 months. RNA was extracted from PBMCs in TRIzol for both TCR sequencing and RNA sequencing. Graves' disease was diagnosed according to American Thyroid Association guidelines. Patients for the study were recruited at an endocrinology department in Xi'an, China. Each patient gave around 9 milliliters of peripheral blood, collected in an EDTA anticoagulant tube. Ficoll Paque Plus density gradient separation was used to isolate PBMCs, and no additional T cell sorting was done. An Agilent 2100 Bioanalyzer and agarose gel were used to check RNA quality, while a NanoDrop 2000 measured RNA concentration. The same sample was also studied in work on T cells in Graves' hyperthyroidism and ophthalmopathy. The second study's paper adds: Graves' hyperthyroidism was defined as stable when no progression to ophthalmopathy occurred over 18 months of follow-up. Hyperthyroidism patients were aged 18 to 65 years and newly diagnosed, with disease duration of less than 2 months. Exclusion was applied to patients with uncontrolled infections, other autoimmune diseases, pregnancy or lactation. Clinical symptoms, serum thyroxine and TRAb, thyroid ultrasound, and orbital computed tomography formed the basis for the diagnoses. A first-round RT-PCR of the TCR CDR3 used the HTBI primer set with the Qiagen OneStep RT-PCR kit. Most expanded thyroid clonotypes (frequency above 0.001) were also detected in blood, suggesting blood repertoires may reflect thyroid immune responses. Ophthalmopathy was separated from stable hyperthyroidism by a 13 V-J signature model, with around 88% sensitivity and roughly 81% specificity obtained in cross-validation and 80%/75% obtained in testing. In validation, the model predicted progression to ophthalmopathy with over 65% sensitivity and approximately 72% specificity, a median of around 6.6 months before onset. A discovery cohort of around 98 patients, roughly 45 with Graves' ophthalmopathy and approximately 55 with stable Graves' hyperthyroidism, was used to find distinguishing TCR V-J signatures. Prospective prediction of ophthalmopathy was tested in an independent validation cohort consisting of some 20 hyperthyroidism patients and 15 to 17 patients who later progressed to ophthalmopathy. The roughly 90 discovery patients were divided at random into training and test sets in a 7:3 ratio. In addition, the study compared T-cell repertoires in thyroid tissue and in blood from about 6 Graves' hyperthyroidism patients. After sampling, hyperthyroidism patients received methimazole starting at 30 mg daily, and ophthalmopathy patients received high-dose intravenous methylprednisolone. A second multiplex PCR round built the libraries, followed by size selection and purification. Libraries were sequenced paired-end with 100 bp reads on an Illumina HiSeq2000. SOAPnuke was used to process the raw data, with reads discarded if the reads contained adapters or uncalled bases, had a mean Phred below 15, or lacked an exact constant-primer or identifier match. High-quality paired reads were merged using COPE v1.2.5, and each unique nucleotide sequence was defined as a clonotype. MiTCR v1.1 was used to align the clonotypes against IMGT TRBV, TRBD and TRBJ reference segments. Only V-J combinations with frequency above 0.0001, covering about 99% of repertoires, were analysed. A TCS score was defined as the ratio of F50 (clonal expansion) to E x V (chaos), with BLOSUM62-based TCRdist applied between CDR3 peptides within each V-J. Welch's t-statistics and random forest reduced around 550 V-J features to 10 to 15, which were used in a naive Bayes classifier (R e1071). Sample size was not statistically predetermined, and blinding of investigators to group allocation was not performed. According to the paper, TCR Vbeta CDR3 sequencing was carried out on more than 120 peripheral blood samples, which came from 40 to 45 ophthalmopathy, around 74 hyperthyroidism and roughly 17 progressor patients.

The sequencing used peripheral blood mononuclear cells (PBMCs), collected at new diagnosis, from a patient treated with antithyroid drugs. The origin of this receptor is a middle-aged woman with Graves disease. Donor details come from another sample of the same person, matched by shared clones. In this chain, TRBV18 is recombined with TRBJ2-5, with the D gene call left open. CDR3 protein: CASSTYQETQYF. The sequenced DNA is TGTGCCAGCTCCACGTACCAAGAGACCCAGTACTTC.